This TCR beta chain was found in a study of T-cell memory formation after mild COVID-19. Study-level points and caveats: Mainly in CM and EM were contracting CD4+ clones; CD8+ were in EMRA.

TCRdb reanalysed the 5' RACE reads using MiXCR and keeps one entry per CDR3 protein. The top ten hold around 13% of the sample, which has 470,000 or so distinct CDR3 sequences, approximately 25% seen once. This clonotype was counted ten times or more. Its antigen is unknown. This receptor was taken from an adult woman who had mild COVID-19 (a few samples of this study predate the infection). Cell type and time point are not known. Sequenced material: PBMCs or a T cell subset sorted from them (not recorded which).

CDR3 DNA: TGCAGTGCTCACCCAGGGGACTATGGCTACACCTTC. Protein: CSAHPGDYGYTF. The chain has TRBV20-1 and TRBJ1-2; TRBD1 is a possible D gene (6 bases). The V and J ends lost 5 bases and 3 bases respectively, with 10 bases between them. The CDR3 has 12 amino acids. Germline CDR1 reads DFQATT; CDR2 reads SNEGSKA (reference sequence).